A selection of T cell receptor beta chains follows, all from one sample in a study of blood T cell repertoires in COVID-19. Method: immunoSEQ multiplex PCR; TCRdb's copy keeps in-frame clones and lacks some. The sample records some 190,000 clones, approximately 83% being singletons. The specimen sequenced was peripheral blood. Receptors originate from a man aged 55 to 70 with acute or convalescent COVID-19. CDR3s include the opening cysteine and the closing phenylalanine or tryptophan. A D gene is named only where the DNA matches it firmly. Clone size is not always given. Where it is, it says once, few, many or a class for expanded clones.

CASSYRTSKEGEQFF,once,TRBV7-2,TRBD2,TRBJ2-1
CASSPRGPGNTIYF,-,TRBV27,TRBD1,TRBJ1-3
CASSGGTGGIYEQYF,-,TRBV11-2,TRBD1,TRBJ2-7
CARKSGVYEQYF,-,TRBV10-1,-,TRBJ2-7
CASTVRGYSNQPQHF,-,TRBV5-6,-,TRBJ1-5
CASSSPRGWYSNQPQHF,-,TRBV28,-,TRBJ1-5
CASSPGGGPGNNEQFF,-,TRBV4-1,TRBD2,TRBJ2-1
CAWNPGTGEEKLFF,-,TRBV30,TRBD1,TRBJ1-4
CASSPPGRQGVGYTF,few,TRBV28,-,TRBJ1-2
CASSQGSDSSNQPQHF,-,TRBV3-1/TRBV3-2,-,TRBJ1-5
CASREQDRAVGELFF,-,TRBV5-1,TRBD1,TRBJ2-2
CASSLYRGSTHGLLREQFF,few,TRBV7-9,-,TRBJ2-1
CASSSAGGIGYEQYF,-,TRBV2,TRBD2,TRBJ2-7
CASSLAEGASNTEAFF,few,TRBV5-1,TRBD1,TRBJ1-1
CASQMGQGQKLFF,few,TRBV2,TRBD1,TRBJ1-4
CASSQGTGNTIYF,-,TRBV3-1/TRBV3-2,-,TRBJ1-3
CASSPLVDRDLAALYNEQFF,-,TRBV23-1,-,TRBJ2-1
CSVSTRQGPNEKLFF,-,TRBV29-1,TRBD1,TRBJ1-4
CASREGSYGYTF,once,TRBV2,-,TRBJ1-2
CASSQDISGSLGYTF,-,TRBV4-2,-,TRBJ1-2
CASSRNTRRETQYF,-,TRBV27,-,TRBJ2-5
CASSQDPLAGVRNEQFF,-,TRBV4-1,TRBD2,TRBJ2-1
CASSKYSGTAYEQYF,-,TRBV27,TRBD2,TRBJ2-7
CASSPRAEKLFF,-,TRBV2,-,TRBJ1-4
CASSSLAGGPWNEQFF,-,TRBV7-9,TRBD2,TRBJ2-1